This T cell receptor (beta chain) was sequenced in a study of cytomegalovirus exposure and HLA in healthy donors (dated by TCRdb to the late 2010s). Background for the entire study: An earlier analysis of some 620 of the donors reported 250 to 300 Gb of sequence data and 90 million to 120 million unique TCR beta sequences obtained from some 200 million T cells. Rather than using new phenotypic data, the later analysis identified candidate immune exposures from TCR beta sequences and from how often those sequences occurred across donors. An early release covering roughly 640 HLA-typed donors comprised 250 to 350 gigabases of sequencing data and around 85 million unique TCR sequences. A later genetic analysis used genome-wide SNP genotypes for about three fifths of the 666 donors, treating that subset as a discovery cohort. To decide whether each TCR beta V gene segment behaved as functional or pseudogenic, an earlier analysis of over 500 of the donors relied on high-throughput TCR beta sequencing. Roughly five DR-DQ haplotypes were handled as single units for association and clustering because linkage in the cohort was strong. The number of donors typed differed by locus, with 629-630 for A, B, C, DRB1 and DQB1, about 500 for DQA1, 600 to 610 for DPA1, and about 450 for DPB1. Of the approximately 400 genotyped donors, 81% fell in the genetic ancestry cluster associated with self-reported Caucasian donors. A later analysis re-analyzed previously published TCR beta repertoires from about 600 donors and added high-resolution HLA genotyping to study TCR occurrence patterns. Every repertoire in the discovery cohort had been generated on one and the same sequencing platform. In addition to the first cohort of around 670 subjects, a separate validation cohort of 120 different subjects was used. The study profiled the T cell repertoires of under 700 subjects by immunosequencing and related them to cytomegalovirus serostatus. Both class I and class II loci were covered by HLA typing, at four-digit resolution. The aim of the study was to test whether cataloging public T cell receptors could identify signatures of past pathogen exposure. To predict cytomegalovirus infection status, the study combined high-throughput TCR immunosequencing, statistical association of individual TCRs with disease status, and machine learning. Donor age, sex, ethnicity and CMV serostatus were collected together with the repertoire data. On average, roughly 250,000 unique TCR beta nucleotide sequences were sequenced per donor among a few hundred genotyped donors of the cohort, with roughly 18% of those sequences being non-productive.

In total, approximately 700 healthy bone marrow donors made up the cohort. At the time of sampling, every cohort member was nominally healthy, though immune exposures that went unrecorded were likely present. The donor tested CMV seronegative and was one of the 352 seronegative cohort members. Every donor gave a peripheral blood sample, and the peripheral blood mononuclear cells from that sample were used for TCR beta sequencing. Genomic DNA extraction from the blood cell samples was performed with the Qiagen DNeasy Blood Extraction Kit. This clone was observed once. What antigen it recognizes has not been identified. No much larger clonotype is one base removed from it; base qualities were not supplied. Paper-wide results and their limitations: Compared with equally common non-associated chains, HLA-associated TCR beta chains in a later analysis were more clonally expanded and had lower generation probabilities. Cytomegalovirus status was reported to be diagnosed by the classifier with high specificity and sensitivity in both the original and validation cohorts. In a later analysis, TCR association rates were found to vary across HLA loci, with the most associated TCRs seen for DRB1 alleles and the fewest for HLA-C alleles. A later analysis found that most CMV-associated TCR beta chains appeared HLA-restricted, with HLA associations seemingly driven largely by CMV exposure. Some IMGT-functional V segments, including TRBV6-2 and TRBV6-3, could not be distinguished by the 87-base-pair reads and were therefore excluded. In this cohort, only TCR beta chains were sequenced, and detectable features were limited by the absence of alpha or paired-chain data. In an earlier analysis of around 600 of the donors, most TCR beta V segments appeared in productive rearrangements about 90% or about 30% of the time, broadly matching IMGT annotations. While some public TCRs were present in many individuals, most TCR sequences turned up only very rarely across donors. Correlated functional status among segregating V segments might be attributable to linkage disequilibrium, but an unknown experimental factor could not be ruled out. Several of the top co-occurrence clusters appeared to be linked to parvovirus B19, influenza, CMV and Epstein-Barr virus, according to a later analysis. A group of highly shared sequence variants was considered likely to be a technical artifact of the sequencing pipeline. Because HLA typing was unavailable for some donors at each locus, only the typed subset was used in association tests. Immune exposure information for the cohort was limited to CMV serostatus. In a later genetic analysis, a missense DCLRE1C variant was associated with V-gene and J-gene trimming of TCR beta chains, and the association was replicated in an independent cohort. A later analysis associated about 17,000 TCR beta sequences with specific HLA alleles at a false discovery rate of 0.05. It was suggested by the authors that the approach could potentially be generalized to other disease states and immunological phenotypes. A further reported finding was that TCR beta sequences accurately predicted the HLA-A and HLA-B alleles for most subjects in the first cohort. A few of the identified cytomegalovirus-associated TCR beta chains were confirmed in vitro to be specific for cytomegalovirus antigens. Some 15 rarely observed V segments, including chromosome 9 orphons, were excluded from the earlier analysis of approximately 600 of the donors because counts were too low. When HLA alleles, especially DR and DQ, strongly co-occurred, attributing TCR associations to individual alleles was difficult. Sequencing depth was assumed to be roughly uniform across donors in the presence/absence analyses, though that assumption may not hold. In a later genetic analysis, fewer N-insertions in productive TCRs were reported among donors in an Asian-associated ancestry cluster than the roughly 700-donor mean. A total of 164 TCR beta chains were listed by the study as associated with cytomegalovirus.

The receptor library was made with the immunoSEQ multiplex PCR assay. A mixture of 60 forward primers for TCR Vbeta segments and 13 reverse primers for TCR Jbeta segments was used in the multiplex PCR. Amplification of the CDR3 region of rearranged TCR beta genes was performed with a multiplex PCR assay on genomic DNA. Amplified TCR beta libraries were sequenced as 87-base-pair reads on the Illumina HiSeq System. Regarding the original processing steps: A later analysis counted 65 million to 90 million unique TCR beta chains across the approximately 700 repertoires, and some 11 million of these chains were shared by at least two donors. To remove PCR and sequencing errors, raw reads were error-corrected and collapsed into unique sequences using a nearest-neighbor algorithm that merged closely related sequences. To assign V, D and J gene segments, CDR3 sequences were aligned to IMGT reference sequences. For a sequence to be retained, a match of at least six nucleotides was required to both a V gene segment and a J gene segment. A rearrangement was called productive if the CDR3 had no stop codons and remained in frame with V and J, and every other rearrangement was called non-productive. CDR3 was defined by IMGT convention, running from the second conserved V-encoded cysteine to the conserved J-encoded phenylalanine. The earlier analysis of 500 to 650 of the donors excluded any sequence lacking an unambiguous match to a single V gene segment. In an earlier analysis of a few hundred of the donors, V segments were called functional above 56.7% productive rearrangements and were called segregating when the between-donor standard deviation exceeded 5%. A statistical classification framework was developed to diagnose cytomegalovirus status using the catalog of TCR beta chain sequences. A later analysis assigned V and J genes by comparing TCR nucleotide sequences with IMGT/GENE-DB human TR gene sequences. Using the TCRdist pipeline, a later analysis assigned CDR3 sequences along with most-parsimonious VDJ recombination scenarios. In a later analysis, each TCR beta chain was defined by its CDR3 amino acid sequence together with its V-gene family, and reads without a unique V-gene family were excluded. In a later analysis, several hundred highly shared, low-generation-probability nucleotide sequences were removed to address suspected cross-contamination and a sequencing artifact. For each public chain, a later analysis derived a clonal expansion index from normalized ranks of inferred template counts within each repertoire. In a later analysis, generation probabilities were computed with a VDJ recombination model fitted to out-of-frame rearrangements, and the resulting probabilities were checked against IGoR. A later analysis scored TCR-TCR, TCR-HLA and TCR-CMV co-occurrence with hypergeometric tests, applying a repertoire-size bias correction to TCR pairs. In a later analysis, false discovery rates were estimated by permuting HLA or CMV assignments 20 times. In a later analysis, co-occurring TCRs were grouped using DBSCAN, with TCRdist sequence similarity added in when clustering inside HLA-allele-positive subsets. For co-occurrence clustering, repertoires with fewer than 30,000 or more than 120,000 public chains were excluded, along with roughly five repertoires with anomalous nucleotide sharing. Imported from immuneACCESS, the table was reduced by TCRdb to in-frame sequences with V and J called. These copies leave out some clones; in studies compared against another copy, an unresolved V gene accounts for under half, and the cause of the remainder is not known. V, J and clone size are those of that table, while D and trimming were read from the DNA. Here the sample has approximately 160,000 clones; more than 60% occur a single time. The ten most abundant clones make up more than 4% of the sample.

The germline V and J ends show losses of 5 bases and 1 base respectively, and no gene match explains 6 bases of the junction. Based on the germline V gene (reference sequence), the CDR1 and CDR2 sequences are SEHNR and FQNEAQ. The CDR3 measures 15 amino acids from cysteine to phenylalanine. The CDR3 DNA has 45 bases and is translated from base 1. This TCR came from a male donor in good health and CMV-seronegative. Specimen: PBMCs. The V gene is TRBV7-9 and the J gene is TRBJ2-7, with TRBD1 matching 9 junction bases. The CDR3 loop reads CASSQDRGVSYEQYF. The DNA reads as follows: TGTGCCAGCAGCCAGGACAGGGGAGTTTCCTACGAGCAGTACTTC.